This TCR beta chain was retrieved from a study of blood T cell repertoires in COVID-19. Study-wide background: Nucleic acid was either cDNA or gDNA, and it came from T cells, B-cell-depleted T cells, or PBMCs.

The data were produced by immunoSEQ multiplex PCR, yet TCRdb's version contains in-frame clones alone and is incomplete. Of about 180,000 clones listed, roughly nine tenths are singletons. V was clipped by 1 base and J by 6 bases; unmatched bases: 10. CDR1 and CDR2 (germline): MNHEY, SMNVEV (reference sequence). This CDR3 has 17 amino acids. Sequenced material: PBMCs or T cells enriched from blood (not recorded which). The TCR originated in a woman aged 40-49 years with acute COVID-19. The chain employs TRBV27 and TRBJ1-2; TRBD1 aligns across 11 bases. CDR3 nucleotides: TGTGCCAGCAGTTTATGGTCCGGGACAGGGGGGAATAATGGCTACACCTTC. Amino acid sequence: CASSLWSGTGGNNGYTF.